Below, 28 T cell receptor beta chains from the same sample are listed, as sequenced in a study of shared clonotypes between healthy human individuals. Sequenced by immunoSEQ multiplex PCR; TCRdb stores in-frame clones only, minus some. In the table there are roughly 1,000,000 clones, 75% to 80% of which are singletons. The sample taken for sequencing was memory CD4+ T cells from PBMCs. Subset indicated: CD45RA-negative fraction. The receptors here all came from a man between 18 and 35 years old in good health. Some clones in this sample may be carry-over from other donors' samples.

The CDR3 loop reads CASSPAGQTRETQYF. As DNA, the CDR3 is TGTGCCAGCTCACCAGCGGGACAGACAAGAGAGACCCAGTACTTC. The J gene is TRBJ2-5, the V gene TRBV18; tentative D call: TRBD1 (7 bases). Per germline, CDR1 KGHSH and CDR2 LQKENI. The V and J ends lost 2 bases and 4 bases respectively, with 14 bases between them. This CDR3 region has 15 residues.

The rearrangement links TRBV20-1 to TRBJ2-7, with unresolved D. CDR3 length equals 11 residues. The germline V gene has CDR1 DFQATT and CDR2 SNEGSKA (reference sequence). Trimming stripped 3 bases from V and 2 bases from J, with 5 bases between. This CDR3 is CSARITYEQYF. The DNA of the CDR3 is TGCAGTGCTAGGATCACCTACGAGCAGTACTTC.

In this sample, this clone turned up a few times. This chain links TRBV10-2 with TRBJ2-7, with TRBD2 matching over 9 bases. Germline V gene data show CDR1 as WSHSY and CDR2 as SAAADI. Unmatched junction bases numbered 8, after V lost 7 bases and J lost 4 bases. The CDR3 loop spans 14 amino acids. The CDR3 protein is CASKGAGGRYEQYF. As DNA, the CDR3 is TGCGCCAGCAAAGGAGCGGGAGGCCGATACGAGCAGTACTTC.

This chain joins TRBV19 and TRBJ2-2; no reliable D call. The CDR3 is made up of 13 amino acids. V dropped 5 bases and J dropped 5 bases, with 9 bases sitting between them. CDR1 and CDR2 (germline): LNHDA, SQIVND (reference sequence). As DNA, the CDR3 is TGTGCCAGTAGTGGGTCCTTTACCGGGGAGCTGTTTTTT. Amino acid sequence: CASSGSFTGELFF. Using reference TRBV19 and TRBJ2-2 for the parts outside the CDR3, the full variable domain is DGGITQSPKYLFRKEGQNVTLSCEQNLNHDAMYWYRQDPGQGLRLIYYSQIVNDFQKGDIAEGYSVSREKKESFPLTVTSAQKNPTAFYLCASSGSFTGELFFGEGSRLTVL.

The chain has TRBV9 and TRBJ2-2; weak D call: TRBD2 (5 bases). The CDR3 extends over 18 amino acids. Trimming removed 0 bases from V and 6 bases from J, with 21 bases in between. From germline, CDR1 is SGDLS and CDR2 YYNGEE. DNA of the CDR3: TGTGCCAGCAGCGTAGGATGGCTGGGAGCAGAAATAGCCGGGGAGCTGTTTTTT. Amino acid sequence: CASSVGWLGAEIAGELFF.

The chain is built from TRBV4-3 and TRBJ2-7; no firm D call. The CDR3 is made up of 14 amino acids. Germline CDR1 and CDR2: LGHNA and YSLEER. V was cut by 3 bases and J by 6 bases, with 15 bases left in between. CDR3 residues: CASSHIRPSSEQYF. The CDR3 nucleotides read TGCGCCAGCAGCCATATAAGGCCATCCAGCGAGCAGTACTTC.

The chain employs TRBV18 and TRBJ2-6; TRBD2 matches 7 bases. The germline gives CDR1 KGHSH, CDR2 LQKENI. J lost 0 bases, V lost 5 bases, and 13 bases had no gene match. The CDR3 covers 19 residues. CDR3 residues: CASSASSGIRSSGANVLTF. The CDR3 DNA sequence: TGTGCCAGCTCAGCCTCTAGCGGCATACGTTCCTCTGGGGCCAACGTCCTGACTTTC.

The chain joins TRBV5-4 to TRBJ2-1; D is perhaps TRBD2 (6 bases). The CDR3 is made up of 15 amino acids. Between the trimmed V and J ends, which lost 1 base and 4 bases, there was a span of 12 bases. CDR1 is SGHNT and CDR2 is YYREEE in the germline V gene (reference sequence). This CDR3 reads CASSLKSGPYNEQFF. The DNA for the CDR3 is TGTGCCAGCAGCTTGAAAAGCGGGCCTTACAATGAGCAGTTCTTC. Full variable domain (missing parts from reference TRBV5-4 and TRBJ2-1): ETGVTQSPTHLIKTRGQQVTLRCSSQSGHNTVSWYQQALGQGPQFIFQYYREEENGRGNFPPRFSGLQFPNYSSELNVNALELDDSALYLCASSLKSGPYNEQFFGPGTRLTVL.

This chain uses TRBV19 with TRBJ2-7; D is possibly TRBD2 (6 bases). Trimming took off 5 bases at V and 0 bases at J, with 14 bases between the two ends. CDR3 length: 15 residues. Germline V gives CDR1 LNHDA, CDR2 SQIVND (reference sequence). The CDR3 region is CASSWDSSSSYEQYF. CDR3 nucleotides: TGTGCCAGTAGTTGGGACTCTTCCAGCTCCTACGAGCAGTACTTC.

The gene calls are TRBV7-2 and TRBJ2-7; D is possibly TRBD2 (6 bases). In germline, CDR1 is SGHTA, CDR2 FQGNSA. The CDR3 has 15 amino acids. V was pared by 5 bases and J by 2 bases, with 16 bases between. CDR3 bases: TGTGCCAGCAGCCGAGAAAGCGGGCCGACCTACGAGCAGTACTTC. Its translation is CASSRESGPTYEQYF. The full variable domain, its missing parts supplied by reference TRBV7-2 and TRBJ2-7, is GAGVSQSPSNKVTEKGKDVELRCDPISGHTALYWYRQSLGQGLEFLIYFQGNSAPDKSGLPSDRFSAERTGGSVSTLTIQRTQQEDSAVYLCASSRESGPTYEQYFGPGTRLTVT.

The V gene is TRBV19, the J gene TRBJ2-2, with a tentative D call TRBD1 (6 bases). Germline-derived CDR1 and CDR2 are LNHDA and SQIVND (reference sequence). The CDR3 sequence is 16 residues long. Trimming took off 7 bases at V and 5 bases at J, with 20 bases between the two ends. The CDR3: CASKSRGPGGTGELFF. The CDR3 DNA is TGTGCCAGTAAATCCAGGGGCCCAGGTGGAACCGGGGAGCTGTTTTTT.

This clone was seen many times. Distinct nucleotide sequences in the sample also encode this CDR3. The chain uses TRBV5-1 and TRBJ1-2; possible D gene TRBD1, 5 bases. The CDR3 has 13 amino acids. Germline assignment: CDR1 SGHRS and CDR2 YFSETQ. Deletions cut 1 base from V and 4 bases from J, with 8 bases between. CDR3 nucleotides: TGCGCCAGCAGCTTGTCAGGGATCTATGGCTACACCTTC. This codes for CASSLSGIYGYTF.

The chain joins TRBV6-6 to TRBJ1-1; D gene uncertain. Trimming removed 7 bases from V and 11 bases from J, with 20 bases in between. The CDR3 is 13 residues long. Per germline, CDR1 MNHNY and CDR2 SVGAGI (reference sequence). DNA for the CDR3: TGTGCCAGCACTCCCCCCGGGGAGTTGGGCGCTTTCTTT. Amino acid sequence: CASTPPGELGAFF.

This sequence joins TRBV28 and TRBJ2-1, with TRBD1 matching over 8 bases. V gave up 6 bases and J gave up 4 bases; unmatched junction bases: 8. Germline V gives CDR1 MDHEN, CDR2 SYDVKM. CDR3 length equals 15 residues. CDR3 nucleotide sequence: TGTGCCAGCAGCCCCGGACAGGGTCAATACAATGAGCAGTTCTTC. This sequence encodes CASSPGQGQYNEQFF.

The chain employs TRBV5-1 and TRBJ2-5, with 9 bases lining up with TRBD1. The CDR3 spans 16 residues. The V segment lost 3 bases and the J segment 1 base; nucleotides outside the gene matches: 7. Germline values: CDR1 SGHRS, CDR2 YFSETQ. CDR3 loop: CASSWGTGIFQETQYF. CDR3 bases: TGCGCCAGCAGCTGGGGGACAGGGATTTTCCAAGAGACCCAGTACTTC.

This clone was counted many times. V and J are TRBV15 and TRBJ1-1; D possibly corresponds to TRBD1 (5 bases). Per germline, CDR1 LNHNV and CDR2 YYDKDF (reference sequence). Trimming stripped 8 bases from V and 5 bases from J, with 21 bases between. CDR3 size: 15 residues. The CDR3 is CATETRGFAGTEAFF. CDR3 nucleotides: TGTGCCACCGAAACAAGGGGTTTCGCGGGAACTGAAGCTTTCTTT. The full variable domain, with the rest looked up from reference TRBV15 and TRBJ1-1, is DAMVIQNPRYQVTQFGKPVTLSCSQTLNHNVMYWYQQKSSQAPKLLFHYYDKDFNNEADTPDNFQSRRPNTSFCFLDIRSPGLGDTAMYLCATETRGFAGTEAFFGQGTRLTVV.

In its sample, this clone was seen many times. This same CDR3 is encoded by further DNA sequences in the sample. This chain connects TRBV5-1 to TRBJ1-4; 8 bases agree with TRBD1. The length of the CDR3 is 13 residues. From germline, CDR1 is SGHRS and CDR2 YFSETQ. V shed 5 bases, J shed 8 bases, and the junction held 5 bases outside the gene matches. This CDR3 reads CASRAGGGEKLFF. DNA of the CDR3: TGCGCCAGCAGGGCAGGGGGCGGAGAAAAACTGTTTTTT.

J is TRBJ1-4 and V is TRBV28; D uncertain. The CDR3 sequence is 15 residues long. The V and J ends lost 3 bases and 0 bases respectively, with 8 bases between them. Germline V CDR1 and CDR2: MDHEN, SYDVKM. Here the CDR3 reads CASSLRRPTNEKLFF. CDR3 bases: TGTGCCAGCAGTTTGCGAAGGCCAACTAATGAAAAACTGTTTTTT.

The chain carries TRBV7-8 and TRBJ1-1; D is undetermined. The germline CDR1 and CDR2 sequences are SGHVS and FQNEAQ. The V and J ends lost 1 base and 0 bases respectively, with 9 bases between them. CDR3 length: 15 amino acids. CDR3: CASSLEGVMNTEAFF. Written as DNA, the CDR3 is TGTGCCAGCAGCTTAGAGGGAGTGATGAACACTGAAGCTTTCTTT.

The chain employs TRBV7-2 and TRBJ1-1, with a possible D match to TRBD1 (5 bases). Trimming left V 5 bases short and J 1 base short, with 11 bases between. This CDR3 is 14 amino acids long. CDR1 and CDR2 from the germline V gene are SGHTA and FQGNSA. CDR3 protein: CASSRYQGNTEAFF. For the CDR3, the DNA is TGTGCCAGCAGCCGATATCAGGGGAACACTGAAGCTTTCTTT.

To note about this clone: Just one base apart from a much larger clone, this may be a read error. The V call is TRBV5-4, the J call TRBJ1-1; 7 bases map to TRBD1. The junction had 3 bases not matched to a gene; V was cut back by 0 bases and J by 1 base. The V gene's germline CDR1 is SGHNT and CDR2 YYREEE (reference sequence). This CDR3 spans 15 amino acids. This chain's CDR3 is CASSLAAGGNTEAFF. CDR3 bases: TGTGCCAGCAGCTTGGCTGCAGGGGGGAACACTGAAGCTTTCTTT. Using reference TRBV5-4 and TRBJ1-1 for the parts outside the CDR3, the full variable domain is ETGVTQSPTHLIKTRGQQVTLRCSSQSGHNTVSWYQQALGQGPQFIFQYYREEENGRGNFPPRFSGLQFPNYSSELNVNALELDDSALYLCASSLAAGGNTEAFFGQGTRLTVV.

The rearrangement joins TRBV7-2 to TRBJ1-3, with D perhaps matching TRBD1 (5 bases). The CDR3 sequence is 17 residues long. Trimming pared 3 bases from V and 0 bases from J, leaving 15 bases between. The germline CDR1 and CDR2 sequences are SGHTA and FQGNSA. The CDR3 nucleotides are TGTGCCAGCAGCTTCCTTGGGACGCCCGGCTCTGGAAACACCATATATTTT. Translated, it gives CASSFLGTPGSGNTIYF.

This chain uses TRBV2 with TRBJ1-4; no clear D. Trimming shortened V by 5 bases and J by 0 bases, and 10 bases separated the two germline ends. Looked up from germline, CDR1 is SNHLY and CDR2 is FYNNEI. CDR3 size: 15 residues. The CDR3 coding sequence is TGTGCCAGCAGTTTCTTCGGGGCAACTAATGAAAAACTGTTTTTT. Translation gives CASSFFGATNEKLFF.

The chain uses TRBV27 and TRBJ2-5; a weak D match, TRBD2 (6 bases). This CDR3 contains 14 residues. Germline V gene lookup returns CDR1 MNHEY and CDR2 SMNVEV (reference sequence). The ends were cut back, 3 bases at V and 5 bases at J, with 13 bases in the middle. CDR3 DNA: TGTGCCAGCAGTTTCGGGAGATCGGGGGAGACCCAGTACTTC. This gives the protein CASSFGRSGETQYF.

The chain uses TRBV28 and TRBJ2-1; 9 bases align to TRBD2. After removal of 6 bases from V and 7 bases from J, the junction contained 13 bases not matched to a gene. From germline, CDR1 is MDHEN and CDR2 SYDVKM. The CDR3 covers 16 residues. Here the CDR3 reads CASRESRPSGTNEQFF. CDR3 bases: TGTGCCAGCAGGGAGTCTAGGCCTAGCGGGACGAATGAGCAGTTCTTC.

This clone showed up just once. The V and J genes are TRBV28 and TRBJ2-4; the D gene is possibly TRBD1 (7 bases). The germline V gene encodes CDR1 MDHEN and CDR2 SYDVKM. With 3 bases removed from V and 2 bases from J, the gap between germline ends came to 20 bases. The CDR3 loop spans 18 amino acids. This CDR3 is CASSFRGPGGVPKNIQYF. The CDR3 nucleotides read TGTGCCAGCAGTTTTAGGGGGCCCGGAGGGGTGCCCAAAAACATTCAGTACTTC.

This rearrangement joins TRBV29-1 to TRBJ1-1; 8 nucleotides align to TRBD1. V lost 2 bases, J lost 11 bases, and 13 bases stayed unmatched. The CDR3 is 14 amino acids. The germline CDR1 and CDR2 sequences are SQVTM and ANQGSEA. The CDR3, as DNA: TGCAGCGTTGAATCGGCCGAAAACAGGGGGAAGGCTTTCTTT. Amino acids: CSVESAENRGKAFF.

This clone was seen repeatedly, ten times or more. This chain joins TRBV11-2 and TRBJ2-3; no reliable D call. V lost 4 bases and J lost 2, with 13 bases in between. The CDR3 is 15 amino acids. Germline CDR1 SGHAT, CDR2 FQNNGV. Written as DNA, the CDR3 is TGTGCCAGCAGCTCGAAGCCTAGTCTCACAGATACGCAGTATTTT. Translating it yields CASSSKPSLTDTQYF. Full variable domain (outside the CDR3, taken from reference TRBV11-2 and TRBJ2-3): EAGVAQSPRYKIIEKRQSVAFWCNPISGHATLYWYQQILGQGPKLLIQFQNNGVVDDSQLPKDRFSAERLKGVDSTLKIQPAKLEDSAVYLCASSSKPSLTDTQYFGPGTRLTVL.